This T cell receptor (beta chain) was recorded in a study of T cells in Graves' hyperthyroidism and ophthalmopathy. Disease lasting under 3 months, a NOSPECS grade of at least 4, and a Clinical Activity Score of at least 3 were features of the ophthalmopathy patients. What was amplified from RNA transcripts were TCR beta CDR3 regions. First-round RT-PCR with HTBI primers amplified the TCR CDR3 region. TCRdb analysed the multiplex PCR reads with MiXCR anew, one entry per CDR3 protein. The profile shows approximately 620,000 distinct CDR3 sequences, about a sixth of them singletons. The CDR3 spans 13 residues. Per germline, CDR1 LNHDA and CDR2 SQIVND (reference sequence). V lost 8 bases to trimming and J lost 3 bases, with 12 bases between them. Overall study results and limits: Also found in blood were most expanded thyroid clonotypes above 0.001.

This clonotype has just a few counts. No antigen is known for it. The clonotype comes from a woman aged 40 to 50 with Graves' ophthalmopathy. Sequenced sample: blood. The chain employs TRBV19 and TRBJ2-3; D is perhaps TRBD2 (6 bases). The CDR3 DNA reads as TGTGCCAGTGCGGCGGGGCTAACAGATACGCAGTATTTT. It translates to CASAAGLTDTQYF.